Listed below are T cell receptor beta chains from one sample, sequenced in a study of blood T cell repertoires in COVID-19. The data were produced by immunoSEQ multiplex PCR, yet TCRdb's version contains in-frame clones alone and is incomplete. The table shows some 70,000 clones, with 80% to 90% occurring only once. Sequencing input: peripheral blood. Source of these receptors: a man aged 50 to 60 with acute or convalescent COVID-19. The CDR3 runs from the conserved cysteine through the conserved F or W. D genes are given only for firm matches. Clone size is shown for a subset of rows, as once, few, many or a class of expanded clone.

d_gene	abundance	v_gene	j_gene	CDR3aa	CDR3nt
.	.	TRBV9	TRBJ1-4	CASSVAQGAINEKLFF	TGTGCCAGCAGCGTAGCACAGGGCGCAATTAATGAAAAACTGTTTTTT
.	.	TRBV5-6	TRBJ2-3	CASNKPPALDTQYF	TGTGCCAGCAACAAACCTCCTGCTTTGGATACGCAGTATTTT
TRBD2	.	TRBV14	TRBJ2-2	CASSQVVGQAGGPPPGELFF	TGTGCCAGCAGCCAAGTTGTCGGACAAGCGGGGGGACCCCCCCCCGGGGAGCTGTTTTTT
TRBD2	.	TRBV15	TRBJ2-7	CATSRDLTSGISHEQYF	TGTGCCACCAGCAGAGATTTGACTAGCGGGATTTCCCACGAGCAGTACTTC
TRBD2	.	TRBV15	TRBJ2-1	CATSTGTSTPVQFF	TGTGCCACCAGCACAGGGACTAGCACTCCGGTGCAGTTCTTC
.	.	TRBV12-3/TRBV12-4	TRBJ1-1	CASRQVNTEAFF	TGTGCCAGCAGACAGGTAAACACTGAAGCTTTCTTT
.	.	TRBV15	TRBJ1-5	CATSTGDVANQPQHF	TGTGCCACCAGCACGGGGGACGTGGCCAATCAGCCCCAGCATTTT
.	.	TRBV6-5	TRBJ2-3	CASRTKRASTDTQYF	TGTGCCAGCAGAACCAAGCGTGCTAGCACAGATACGCAGTATTTT
TRBD1	.	TRBV27	TRBJ1-4	CASSFSGQGNEKLFF	TGTGCCAGCAGTTTCTCGGGACAGGGAAATGAAAAACTGTTTTTT
TRBD1	.	TRBV2	TRBJ1-4	CASRGDSNEKLFF	TGTGCCAGCAGGGGGGACAGTAATGAAAAACTGTTTTTT
TRBD2	.	TRBV30	TRBJ2-3	CAWSGGGLAGWFF	TGTGCCTGGAGTGGGGGAGGACTAGCGGGATGGTTTTTT
.	.	TRBV23-1	TRBJ2-5	CAKWQQETQYF	TGCGCCAAGTGGCAACAAGAGACCCAGTACTTC
.	once	TRBV5-8	TRBJ2-2	CASSLTPGQLPTGELFF	TGTGCCAGCAGCTTGACCCCCGGACAGTTACCCACCGGGGAGCTGTTTTTT
.	.	TRBV11-2	TRBJ2-5	CASSPSGRQGRETQYF	TGTGCCAGCAGCCCTAGTGGTCGGCAGGGCCGGGAGACCCAGTACTTC
TRBD2	.	TRBV5-4	TRBJ2-1	CASSPLAGGPYNEQFF	TGTGCCAGCAGCCCTCTAGCGGGAGGGCCCTACAATGAGCAGTTCTTC
.	.	TRBV28	TRBJ2-2	CASSVTGVTNTGELFF	TGTGCCAGCAGTGTAACGGGGGTTACGAACACCGGGGAGCTGTTTTTT
TRBD1	once	TRBV7-9	TRBJ2-7	CASSPLRQGSSYEQYF	TGTGCCAGCAGCCCCTTAAGACAGGGTAGCTCCTACGAGCAGTACTTC
TRBD1	.	TRBV9	TRBJ1-1	CASSPEGQARSEAFF	TGTGCCAGCAGCCCGGAGGGACAGGCACGTTCTGAAGCTTTCTTT
.	.	TRBV28	TRBJ2-2	CASSTTGRGTGELFF	TGTGCCAGCAGTACAACAGGGAGGGGGACCGGGGAGCTGTTTTTT
TRBD1	.	TRBV5-1	TRBJ1-2	CASSPGQDYGYTF	TGCGCCAGCAGCCCGGGACAGGATTATGGCTACACCTTC
.	.	TRBV7-2	TRBJ1-3	CASSYITGSGNTIYF	TGTGCCAGCAGCTACATCACAGGGTCTGGAAACACCATATATTTT
.	.	TRBV18	TRBJ1-1	CASSPRKGVNTEAFF	TGTGCCAGCTCACCACGAAAAGGGGTGAACACTGAAGCTTTCTTT
.	.	TRBV6-5	TRBJ2-3	CASSRTRRSTDTQYF	TGTGCCAGCAGTCGTACTAGACGTAGCACAGATACGCAGTATTTT
.	.	TRBV24-1	TRBJ1-2	CATSDDSYGYTF	TGTGCCACCAGTGACGACAGCTATGGCTACACCTTC
TRBD1	medium-sized	TRBV18	TRBJ1-2	CASSVATGGATYGYTF	TGTGCCAGCTCAGTCGCGACAGGGGGCGCGACTTATGGCTACACCTTC
TRBD2	.	TRBV24-1	TRBJ2-5	CATSDELAGGRGTQYF	TGTGCCACCAGTGATGAACTAGCGGGAGGGCGGGGGACCCAGTACTTC
TRBD1	.	TRBV7-2	TRBJ2-3	CASSKQGAASTDTQYF	TGTGCCAGCAGCAAGCAGGGGGCCGCTAGCACAGATACGCAGTATTTT
.	.	TRBV29-1	TRBJ1-2	CSDRENYGYTF	TGCAGCGACAGAGAAAACTATGGCTACACCTTC
.	few	TRBV5-1	TRBJ2-2	CASRNSNTGELFF	TGCGCCAGCAGAAACTCGAACACCGGGGAGCTGTTTTTT